This T cell receptor beta chain is from a study of T cells in Graves' hyperthyroidism and ophthalmopathy. Looking at the study overall: Peripheral blood draws took place at initial diagnosis, ahead of any treatment.

This clonotype showed up just once. Germline assignment: CDR1 DFQATT and CDR2 SNEGSKA (reference sequence). Germline trimming cut 0 bases from V and 1 base from J; bases unmatched to any gene: 6. There are 16 residues in the CDR3. There were TCR beta CDR3 regions amplified from RNA transcripts. First-round RT-PCR with HTBI primers amplified the TCR CDR3 region. TCRdb processed the multiplex PCR reads anew with MiXCR; each CDR3 protein has one entry. The sample has around 360,000 distinct CDR3 sequences, 15% seen once. The clonotype was recovered from a woman in her fifties or sixties with Graves' ophthalmopathy. This rearrangement joins TRBV20-1 to TRBJ2-7, with TRBD2 matching over 10 bases. Sequenced sample: blood. CDR3 bases: TGCAGTGCTAGAGATGGGGGGACTAGCGAGTCCTACGAGCAGTACTTC. Its protein is CSARDGGTSESYEQYF.